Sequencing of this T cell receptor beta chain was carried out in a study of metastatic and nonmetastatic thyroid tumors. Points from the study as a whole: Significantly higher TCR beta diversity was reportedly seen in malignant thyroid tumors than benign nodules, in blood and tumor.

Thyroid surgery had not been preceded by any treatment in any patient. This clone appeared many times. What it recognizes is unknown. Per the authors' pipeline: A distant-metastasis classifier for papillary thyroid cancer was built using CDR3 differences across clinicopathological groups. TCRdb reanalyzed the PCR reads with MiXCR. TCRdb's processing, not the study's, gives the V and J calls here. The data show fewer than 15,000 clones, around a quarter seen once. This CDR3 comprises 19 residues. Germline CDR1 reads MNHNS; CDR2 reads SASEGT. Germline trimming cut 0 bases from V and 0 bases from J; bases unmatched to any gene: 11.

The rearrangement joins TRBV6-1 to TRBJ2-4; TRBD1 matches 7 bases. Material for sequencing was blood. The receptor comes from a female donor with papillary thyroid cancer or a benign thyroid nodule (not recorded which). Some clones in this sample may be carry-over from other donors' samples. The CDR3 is CASSEARRGRILAKNIQYF. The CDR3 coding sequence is TGTGCCAGCAGTGAAGCGCGCAGGGGGAGAATTCTAGCCAAAAACATTCAGTACTTC.